This TCR beta chain is from a study of early T cells in non-severe SARS-CoV-2 infection. TCRdb re-called the 5' RACE reads with MiXCR, one entry per CDR3 protein. In the table there are nearly 60,000 distinct CDR3 sequences, roughly 12% of which are singletons. This clonotype was observed at least ten times. What it binds is unknown. The CDR3 runs to 13 residues. CDR1 and CDR2 (germline): SQVTM, ANQGSEA. V was shortened by 2 bases and J by 3 bases, with 11 bases between the two germline ends. Study-level points and caveats: Anti-spike CD8 responses were favored in VDJdb matching, and private and CD4 specificities were missed.

Sequenced input: whole blood. V usage is TRBV29-1 and J usage is TRBJ2-7; no definite D call. The receptor's source is an adult who was a healthcare worker with PCR-confirmed SARS-CoV-2 infection or an uninfected control (not recorded which). The CDR3 nucleotides are TGCAGCGTTGAACTGGACGGTTACTACGAGCAGTACTTC. This encodes CSVELDGYYEQYF.